The 7 T cell receptor beta chains below come from one sample, sequenced in a study of blood T cells in healthy people across ages. The use of a sample-barcoded 5' primer and a J-beta primer mix characterized a second PCR of roughly 6 to 11 cycles. TCRdb called the 5' RACE reads again in MiXCR, with one record for every CDR3 protein. This table has around 1,900,000 distinct CDR3 sequences, 39% appearing once. The source material was blood. Source of these receptors: a human donor in good health.

Points on this clonotype: A much larger clonotype is one base distant, so this may be a read error. A read error is likely, as this CDR3 ends without the conserved phenylalanine or tryptophan. This chain joins TRBV6-4 and TRBJ2-1, with 11 bases fitting TRBD2. V lost 5 bases and J lost 2; bases outside the gene matches: 2. This CDR3 has 15 amino acids. Germline lookup yields CDR1 MRHNA and CDR2 SNTAGT. As DNA, the CDR3 is TGTGCCAGCAGTCAGACTAGCGGGGCCTACAATGAGCAGTTCTGC. It translates to CASSQTSGAYNEQFC.

The V gene is TRBV5-1, the J gene TRBJ2-7, with D unclear. The V end was cut by 7 bases, the J end by 0 bases, with 11 bases between. The CDR3 runs 13 residues. The germline gives CDR1 SGHRS, CDR2 YFSETQ. The CDR3 bases are TGCGCCAGCGCCACCGAGACCTCCTACGAGCAGTACTTC. Protein: CASATETSYEQYF.

This chain uses TRBV4-3 with TRBJ1-4; TRBD1 aligns across 7 bases. Trimming removed 4 bases from V and 6 bases from J; junction bases left unmatched: 8. The germline CDR1 and CDR2 sequences are LGHNA and YSLEER. There are 15 residues in the CDR3. This CDR3 reads CASSPTAGGDEKLFF. The CDR3 DNA sequence: TGCGCCAGCAGCCCTACCGCAGGGGGAGATGAAAAACTGTTTTTT.

This clonotype was picked up a small number of times. The chain carries TRBV15 and TRBJ1-2; the D is unclear. The germline CDR1 and CDR2 sequences are LNHNV and YYDKDF (reference sequence). V was cut by 1 base and J by 0 bases, with 9 bases left in between. The CDR3 contains 15 residues. The CDR3, as DNA: TGTGCCACCAGCAGAGTTGGGGAAGCTAACTATGGCTACACCTTC. It codes for CATSRVGEANYGYTF.

This clonotype has more than one count but fewer than ten. V is TRBV27 and J is TRBJ2-3; D is unresolved. This CDR3 spans 14 amino acids. Germline V gene lookup returns CDR1 MNHEY and CDR2 SMNVEV (reference sequence). The V gene lost 6 bases and the J gene lost 2 bases, with 12 bases spanning the gap. CDR3 amino acids: CASRSPGLTDTQYF. The CDR3 DNA sequence: TGTGCCAGCAGGTCTCCGGGCCTCACAGATACGCAGTATTTT.

The chain carries TRBV5-5 and TRBJ2-5; the D call may be TRBD1 or TRBD2 (6 bases each). The CDR3 is 17 residues long. The germline V and J ends were trimmed by 4 bases and 2 bases, with 21 bases remaining between them. Per the germline V gene, CDR1 is SGHKS and CDR2 is YYEKEE (reference sequence). The DNA for the CDR3 is TGTGCCAGCAGCCCACGGGTGGGGGGCCCGGTACAAGAGACCCAGTACTTC. Residues: CASSPRVGGPVQETQYF.

The genes are TRBV20-1 and TRBJ2-3, with D perhaps TRBD1 or TRBD2 (5 bases each). V was clipped by 5 bases and J by 12 bases, with 27 bases between them. This CDR3 has 15 amino acids. Looked up from germline, CDR1 is DFQATT and CDR2 is SNEGSKA (reference sequence). The CDR3 protein is CSAFPFRDLGETQYF. The CDR3 nucleotides read TGCAGTGCTTTCCCGTTCCGGGACCTCGGGGAGACCCAGTATTTT.